This TCR beta chain originates from a study of T cell changes during pregnancy in multiple sclerosis. The assay was immunoSEQ multiplex PCR, and TCRdb's table has in-frame clones only and misses some. In the table there are under 60,000 clones, around 94% of which are singletons. This clone has a single count. The CDR3 loop spans 15 amino acids. Deletions cut 5 bases from V and 4 bases from J, with 17 bases between. CDR1 is SGHTA and CDR2 is FQGTGA in the germline V gene. V and J are TRBV7-3 and TRBJ1-2; TRBD1 is a possible D gene (6 bases). Here the sequenced sample was CD4+ T cells from peripheral blood mononuclear cells, taken in the third trimester of pregnancy. This TCR was sampled from a female donor with multiple sclerosis, enrolled in a pregnancy study. This chain's CDR3 is CASSPEGQQLYGYTF. The CDR3 DNA reads TGTGCCAGCAGCCCAGAGGGACAACAGCTCTATGGCTACACCTTC.